Shown below are 29 T cell receptor beta chains from a single sample sequenced in a study of T cell repertoires in cytomegalovirus infection (dated 2019 in TCRdb). The sequencer was an Illumina HiSeq 1500. TCRdb redid the processing of the public reads, applying fastp at Q25 and MiXCR, and retained in-frame beta chains. Rows are combined by CDR3 protein, so each entry shows the most common genes and DNA. Within this sample are about a million distinct CDR3 sequences, with 31% of them counted one time only. Over 12% of the sample is in the top ten clones. Explained via the paper, the treatment or condition label denotes: in vitro stimulation with specific CMV peptide epitopes to enrich CMV-specific T cells. Antigens of these TCRs are unknown. The sequences come from cultured CD8+ T cells from PBMCs, collected from culture after CMV antigen stimulation. The receptor source for this set is a human donor in good health (CMV status not recorded). Some clones in this sample may be carry-over from other donors' samples.

This clonotype has a handful of counts. For the CDR3, the DNA is TGTGCCACCAGTGTAACTAGCGGGAGTTACAATGAGCAGTTCTTC. It is translated as CATSVTSGSYNEQFF. The genes are TRBV24-1 and TRBJ2-1; TRBD2 matches at 11 bases. The CDR3 extends over 15 amino acids. CDR1 is KGHDR, CDR2 SFDVKD, per germline. Trimming cost V 5 bases and J 4 bases; bases outside gene matches: 3.

The J gene is TRBJ1-5, the V gene TRBV19, with 7 bases lining up with TRBD1. Germline V gene data show CDR1 as LNHDA and CDR2 as SQIVND (reference sequence). Losses at the gene ends were 11 bases for V and 15 bases for J; bases not matched to a gene: 7. The CDR3 covers 9 residues. This chain's CDR3 is CAGGQPRHF. CDR3 bases: TGTGCCGGGGGACAGCCCAGGCATTTT.

This clonotype occurred many times. V gene TRBV7-6 combines with J gene TRBJ2-2; D remains ambiguous. This CDR3 spans 14 amino acids. Germline-derived CDR1 and CDR2 are SGHVS and FNYEAQ. Trimming removed 6 bases from V and 0 bases from J, with 8 bases in between. The CDR3 DNA sequence: TGTGCCAGCAGTACCTTCGCGAACACCGGGGAGCTGTTTTTT. Translated, it gives CASSTFANTGELFF.

V usage is TRBV6-2 or TRBV6-3 and J usage is TRBJ1-4; D might be TRBD1 (5 bases). CDR1 and CDR2 from the germline V gene are MNHEY and SVGEGT. V lost 6 bases and J 6 bases, leaving 17 bases between the germline ends. The CDR3 has 15 amino acids. The DNA of the CDR3 is TGTGCCAGCAGCCCGCTTCAGGGAGGTCATGAAAAACTGTTTTTT. Protein: CASSPLQGGHEKLFF.

This clonotype was found a few times. The rearrangement joins TRBV12-3 or TRBV12-4 to TRBJ1-5; D unclear. V was cut by 8 bases and J by 6 bases, with 17 bases left in between. CDR3 length equals 14 residues. The CDR3: CASSTSPGSQPQHF. CDR3 bases: TGTGCCAGCTCAACTTCCCCGGGAAGTCAGCCCCAGCATTTT.

This clonotype has just a few counts. This chain links TRBV29-1 with TRBJ2-7; D is ambiguous. Trimming stripped 5 bases from V and 5 bases from J, with 10 bases between. This CDR3 spans 11 amino acids. Looked up from germline, CDR1 is SQVTM and CDR2 is ANQGSEA. Here the CDR3 DNA reads TGCAGCGTTTCCGACCCCAACGAGCAGTACTTC. Protein sequence: CSVSDPNEQYF.

This clonotype was detected only a few times. The rearrangement links TRBV12-5 to TRBJ2-7; the D is unclear. With 0 bases removed from V and 3 bases from J, the gap between germline ends came to 15 bases. CDR3 length equals 16 residues. Germline assignment: CDR1 LGHNT and CDR2 FRNRAP. The CDR3 coding sequence is TGTGCTAGTGGTTTGGTACCCGCAGGAATTCTCTACGAGCAGTACTTC. This codes for CASGLVPAGILYEQYF. The variable domain in full, completed from reference TRBV12-5 and TRBJ2-7, reads DARVTQTPRHKVTEMGQEVTMRCQPILGHNTVFWYRQTMMQGLELLAYFRNRAPLDDSGMPKDRFSAEMPDATLATLKIQPSEPRDSAVYFCASGLVPAGILYEQYFGPGTRLTVT.

This clonotype came up a few times. The chain is built from TRBV27 and TRBJ1-5; D is unresolved. This CDR3 comprises 12 residues. V was cut by 10 bases and J by 6 bases, with 13 bases left in between. Germline V gives CDR1 MNHEY, CDR2 SMNVEV (reference sequence). The CDR3 loop is CATGSLGQPQHF. The CDR3 region has the DNA TGTGCCACCGGCTCTTTGGGTCAGCCCCAGCATTTT.

V is TRBV2 and J is TRBJ2-4; either TRBD1 or TRBD2 may fit D (5 bases each). The V end lost 11 bases, the J end lost 0 bases, and 11 bases lay between the germline ends. The CDR3 covers 13 residues. Per the germline V gene, CDR1 is SNHLY and CDR2 is FYNNEI. The CDR3 region has the DNA TGTGCCGGGATGGGGACAGCCAAAAACATTCAGTACTTC. Encoded protein: CAGMGTAKNIQYF.

This clonotype was found a few times. The rearrangement uses TRBV6-1 and TRBJ2-5; 7 bases are a match to TRBD2. Germline assignment: CDR1 MNHNS and CDR2 SASEGT. V gave up 4 bases and J gave up 1 base; unmatched junction bases: 6. CDR3 size: 15 residues. CDR3 region: CASSGLAESQETQYF. CDR3 in DNA: TGTGCCAGCAGTGGGCTAGCGGAGAGCCAAGAGACCCAGTACTTC.

The table lists this clonotype with a few counts. The rearrangement links TRBV4-1 to TRBJ1-5, with TRBD1 matching over 9 bases. The CDR3 is 15 residues long. Germline lookup yields CDR1 MGHRA and CDR2 YSYEKL. V shed 4 bases, J shed 6 bases, and the junction held 7 bases outside the gene matches. The DNA of the CDR3 is TGCGCCAGCAGCCCGGACAGGGGAGGCGGTCAGCCCCAGCATTTT. Encoded protein: CASSPDRGGGQPQHF.

J is TRBJ1-5 and V is TRBV28; possibly TRBD1 for D (5 bases). Germline loops: CDR1 MDHEN, CDR2 SYDVKM. Trimming left V 8 bases short and J 0 bases short, with 8 bases between. This CDR3 is built from 13 residues. The CDR3 reads CASGTDSNQPQHF. CDR3 bases: TGTGCCAGCGGGACCGATAGCAATCAGCCCCAGCATTTT.

This clonotype was seen only a few times. This chain joins TRBV20-1 and TRBJ2-4, with TRBD2 matching over 8 bases. V shed 6 bases and J 9 bases; nucleotides not matched to a gene: 13. The length of the CDR3 is 14 residues. Per germline, CDR1 DFQATT and CDR2 SNEGSKA (reference sequence). The CDR3 is CSAPDRGGAVIQYF. In DNA form, the CDR3 reads TGCAGTGCCCCTGATCGGGGGGGGGCGGTCATTCAGTACTTC.

The table lists this clonotype with a few counts. The gene calls are TRBV19 and TRBJ1-1; 7 positions agree with TRBD1. The CDR3 covers 14 residues. V gave up 1 base and J gave up 6 bases; unmatched junction bases: 5. Germline V gives CDR1 LNHDA, CDR2 SQIVND (reference sequence). As DNA, the CDR3 is TGTGCCAGTAGTATAGCCCCAGGGGGGGCTGAAGCTTTCTTT. It codes for CASSIAPGGAEAFF.

This sequence joins TRBV12-3 or TRBV12-4 and TRBJ2-1; D is possibly TRBD2 (6 bases). V was clipped by 1 base and J by 0 bases, with 16 bases between them. The CDR3 consists of 18 residues. The CDR3: CASSLEVTGEDSYNEQFF. The DNA for the CDR3 is TGTGCCAGCAGTTTAGAAGTAACGGGGGAAGACTCCTACAATGAGCAGTTCTTC.

V usage is TRBV28 and J usage is TRBJ2-1; 9 nucleotides align to TRBD2. The CDR3 is 14 residues long. V gave up 7 bases and J gave up 9 bases; unmatched junction bases: 10. Germline V gene lookup returns CDR1 MDHEN and CDR2 SYDVKM. The CDR3 loop is CASTAAGGLPEQFF. In DNA form, the CDR3 reads TGTGCCAGCACGGCGGCGGGGGGGCTTCCTGAGCAGTTCTTC.

The chain couples TRBV24-1 to TRBJ2-1; weak D call: TRBD1 (6 bases). Germline-derived CDR1 and CDR2 are KGHDR and SFDVKD. V dropped 3 bases and J dropped 9 bases, with 11 bases sitting between them. The CDR3 runs to 13 residues. The CDR3 DNA sequence: TGTGCCACCAGTGATCTTACAGGGAGTGAGCAGTTCTTC. It is translated as CATSDLTGSEQFF.

This clonotype was detected a few times. The chain combines TRBV10-2 with TRBJ1-6, with no clear D. This CDR3 has 15 residues. V shed 4 bases and J shed 14 bases, with 21 bases lying between them. Germline values: CDR1 WSHSY, CDR2 SAAADI. The CDR3 loop is CASSGTPGEAWSLHF. CDR3 nucleotides: TGCGCCAGCAGTGGGACCCCGGGAGAGGCTTGGTCCCTCCACTTT.

V usage is TRBV29-1 and J usage is TRBJ1-1; D is unresolved. Trimming left V 4 bases short and J 0 bases short, with 9 bases between. The germline V gene has CDR1 SQVTM and CDR2 ANQGSEA. The CDR3 covers 13 residues. CDR3 sequence reads: CSVVAGLNTEAFF. CDR3 coding DNA: TGCAGCGTTGTAGCCGGGCTGAACACTGAAGCTTTCTTT.

The chain has TRBV27 and TRBJ1-1, with D maybe TRBD1 (5 bases). CDR3 length: 17 amino acids. Trimming left V 1 base short and J 0 bases short, with 15 bases between. The germline V gene encodes CDR1 MNHEY and CDR2 SMNVEV (reference sequence). For the CDR3, the DNA is TGTGCCAGCAGTTTATGGGGATCGGGGGAAATGAACACTGAAGCTTTCTTT. Translating it yields CASSLWGSGEMNTEAFF.

On this clonotype: One base away lies a much larger clone, so this may be a sequencing read error. The chain carries TRBV7-8 and TRBJ2-2; the match to TRBD1 covers 7 bases. The CDR3 is made up of 12 amino acids. The germline CDR1 and CDR2 sequences are SGHVS and FQNEAQ. The CDR3 nucleotides read TGTGCCAACAGCTTAGGGGGCTCCGACCTGTTTTTT. Protein: CANSLGGSDLFF.

This clonotype was seen at least ten times. A read error may produce the germline difference seen at one junction end. This chain joins TRBV7-7 and TRBJ2-5; weak D call: TRBD2 (6 bases). This CDR3 has 15 residues. Germline assignment: CDR1 SSHAT and CDR2 FNYEAQ (reference sequence). This CDR3 is CASSLVASVMETQYF. The CDR3 DNA reads as TGTGCTAGCAGCTTAGTCGCTAGCGTAATGGAGACCCAGTACTTC.

The chain links TRBV19 to TRBJ1-1; 7 nucleotides align to TRBD1. The germline V gene encodes CDR1 LNHDA and CDR2 SQIVND (reference sequence). The trim removed 0 bases at V and 3 bases at J, leaving 7 bases unmatched. The CDR3 is 16 amino acids. The CDR3 nucleotides are TGTGCCAGTAGTATAGAAGGGGACAGAGGGGACACTGAAGCTTTCTTT. Its translation: CASSIEGDRGDTEAFF.

This clonotype has more than one count but fewer than ten. The V and J genes are TRBV4-1 and TRBJ2-1, with no clear D. This CDR3 has 17 residues. Trimming shortened V by 4 bases and J by 2 bases, and 18 bases separated the two germline ends. CDR1 and CDR2 from the germline V gene are MGHRA and YSYEKL. CDR3 nucleotide sequence: TGCGCCAGCAGCCCAACCGGGCGCGGCTCCCCCTACAATGAGCAGTTCTTC. It specifies CASSPTGRGSPYNEQFF.

This clonotype appeared a few times. This chain uses TRBV6-1 with TRBJ1-3; unclear D gene. Germline CDR1 and CDR2: MNHNS and SASEGT. With 10 bases removed from V and 0 bases from J, the gap between germline ends came to 13 bases. CDR3 size: 14 residues. For the CDR3, the DNA is TGTGCCACCTCCCTTCAAATCTCTGGAAACACCATATATTTT. Residues: CATSLQISGNTIYF.

The rearrangement links TRBV11-2 to TRBJ2-7; perhaps TRBD2 as D (7 bases). CDR1 is SGHAT, CDR2 FQNNGV, per germline. This CDR3 comprises 16 residues. The V end was cut by 4 bases, the J end by 0 bases, with 16 bases between. The CDR3 region is CASSSGVAGDSYEQYF. Written as DNA, the CDR3 is TGTGCCAGCAGCTCAGGGGTGGCGGGGGACTCCTACGAGCAGTACTTC.

This clonotype was detected only a few times. This chain connects TRBV11-1 to TRBJ2-1; 9 bases fit TRBD2. Germline CDR1 is SGHAT and CDR2 is FQDESV (reference sequence). The length of the CDR3 is 17 residues. With V trimmed by 0 bases and J by 4 bases, 7 bases remained unmatched. CDR3 DNA sequence: TGTGCCAGCAGCTTAGCATGGACTAGCGAGGGTTACAATGAGCAGTTCTTC. Encoded protein: CASSLAWTSEGYNEQFF.

This chain connects TRBV11-2 to TRBJ1-4; D is unresolved. CDR3 size: 16 residues. CDR1 SGHAT and CDR2 FQNNGV come from the germline V gene. Trimming took off 3 bases at V and 7 bases at J, with 18 bases between the two ends. DNA of the CDR3: TGTGCCAGCAGCTTCGCTCGGAATATGGCTTCTGAAAAACTGTTTTTT. The encoded protein is CASSFARNMASEKLFF.

The CDR3 coding sequence is TGTGCCATCAGGGGGACTAGCGGGGGGCTTTTGAGCTCCTACAATGAGCAGTTCTTC. This gives the protein CAIRGTSGGLLSSYNEQFF. The rearrangement links TRBV10-3 to TRBJ2-1; TRBD2 matches 15 bases. The germline V gene encodes CDR1 ENHRY and CDR2 SYGVKD. V lost 6 bases and J lost 0; bases outside the gene matches: 9. This CDR3 region has 19 residues.